The next 10 T cell receptor beta chains were all read from a single sample in a study of Ad26.COV2.S vaccination and SARS-CoV-2 variants. The treatment: some 20 received Ad26.COV2.S at low or high dose, single or two shots; about 5 received placebo; per-sample allocation not given. Material that was analyzed had been drawn on day 63 after the first vaccine or placebo injection. Only in-frame clones appear in the TCRdb table, and some are missing; sequencing was by immunoSEQ multiplex PCR. Of about 470,000 clones in the sample, 80% to 95% were seen once. Specimen: peripheral blood, collected in a trial of Ad26.COV2.S vaccine versus placebo. Every receptor here comes from a person between 18 and 65 years old who received the Ad26.COV2.S COVID-19 vaccine or a placebo.

This clone was observed once. This chain connects TRBV12-3 or TRBV12-4 to TRBJ1-1; a weak D match, TRBD1 (5 bases). The V gene lost 7 bases and the J gene lost 3 bases, with 12 bases spanning the gap. The CDR3 loop spans 13 amino acids. The CDR3 bases are TGTGCCAGCACCCTCGACAGCTACACTGAAGCTTTCTTT. Translating gives CASTLDSYTEAFF.

This sequence joins TRBV4-1 and TRBJ2-5; 8 bases agree with TRBD1. Germline V gene data show CDR1 as MGHRA and CDR2 as YSYEKL. V lost 3 bases and J lost 4; bases outside the gene matches: 4. The CDR3 loop spans 14 amino acids. CDR3 DNA: TGCGCCAGCAGCCAGAAACAGGGGGGAGAGACCCAGTACTTC. It translates to CASSQKQGGETQYF.

This clone appeared a single time. The chain has TRBV12-3 or TRBV12-4 and TRBJ2-1; D not certain. The CDR3 loop spans 13 amino acids. Trimming stripped 2 bases from V and 8 bases from J, with 10 bases between. For the CDR3, the DNA is TGTGCCAGCAGTTTATTAAGCGTCGATGAGCAGTTCTTC. It is translated as CASSLLSVDEQFF.

This chain's CDR3 is CASSATPLQDYSNQPQHF. The DNA for the CDR3 is TGTGCCAGCAGCGCGACTCCTTTACAGGATTATAGCAATCAGCCCCAGCATTTT. This chain uses TRBV9 with TRBJ1-5; D possibly corresponds to TRBD1 (5 bases). The CDR3 contains 18 residues. Between the trimmed V and J ends, which lost 3 bases and 0 bases, there was a span of 19 bases. Germline assignment: CDR1 SGDLS and CDR2 YYNGEE.

This clone was recorded once. This sequence joins TRBV7-6 and TRBJ2-7; 11 nucleotides agree with TRBD2. CDR3 size: 18 residues. The V gene's germline CDR1 is SGHVS and CDR2 FNYEAQ. The trim removed 5 bases at V and 6 bases at J, leaving 18 bases unmatched. The CDR3 DNA sequence: TGTGCCAGCAGCCCTACAACTAGCGGGAGCCTTGTACGGGGCGAGCAGTACTTC. Encoded protein: CASSPTTSGSLVRGEQYF.

The V gene is TRBV19, the J gene TRBJ2-2; TRBD2 matches at 9 bases. CDR3 length: 15 amino acids. Per germline, CDR1 LNHDA and CDR2 SQIVND (reference sequence). After removal of 3 bases from V and 5 bases from J, the junction contained 4 bases not matched to a gene. Here the CDR3 DNA reads TGTGCCAGTAGTATGGCGGGAGGGCCTACCGGGGAGCTGTTTTTT. It is translated as CASSMAGGPTGELFF.

The V and J genes are TRBV7-3 and TRBJ2-5, with D maybe TRBD2 (6 bases). The ends were cut back, 1 base at V and 2 bases at J, with 11 bases in the middle. This CDR3 region has 15 residues. Per the germline V gene, CDR1 is SGHTA and CDR2 is FQGTGA. DNA for the CDR3: TGTGCCAGCAGCTTAAACGGGGGAACGCAAGAGACCCAGTACTTC. Residues: CASSLNGGTQETQYF.

The chain couples TRBV29-1 to TRBJ2-1; no clear D. Trimming shortened V by 2 bases and J by 4 bases, and 6 bases separated the two germline ends. CDR1 is SQVTM, CDR2 ANQGSEA, per germline. The CDR3 runs 12 residues. CDR3 sequence reads: CSVEIRYNEQFF. CDR3 coding DNA: TGCAGCGTTGAAATCAGATACAATGAGCAGTTCTTC.

The genes are TRBV10-3 and TRBJ1-1, with D possibly matching TRBD1 (5 bases). The V and J ends lost 7 bases and 0 bases respectively, with 12 bases between them. From germline, CDR1 is ENHRY and CDR2 SYGVKD. The CDR3 is 14 amino acids. CDR3 sequence (DNA): TGTGCCATCACCCCAGACAGAATGAACACTGAAGCTTTCTTT. Translation: CAITPDRMNTEAFF.

In its sample, this clone was seen once. The V call is TRBV2, the J call TRBJ2-3; 12 bases are a match to TRBD2. There are 18 residues in the CDR3. Germline lookup yields CDR1 SNHLY and CDR2 FYNNEI. J lost 3 bases, V lost 6 bases, and 13 bases had no gene match. This chain's CDR3 is CASSGRRNGLAGTDTQYF. CDR3 nucleotide sequence: TGTGCCAGCAGCGGAAGGAGGAATGGACTAGCGGGAACAGATACGCAGTATTTT.